Listed below are T cell receptor beta chains from one sample, sequenced in a study of blood T cell repertoires in COVID-19. Sequencing used immunoSEQ multiplex PCR; TCRdb keeps in-frame clones, though not all of them. The table includes about 89,000 clones, 75% to 80% detected once. The sample taken for sequencing was peripheral blood. These receptors were taken from a man in his 70s with COVID-19, enrolled during active disease. CDR3s include the opening cysteine and the closing phenylalanine or tryptophan. A D gene is named only where the DNA matches it firmly. Size is omitted from some rows. Given values are once, few, many or a class for expanded clones.

d_gene: .; j_gene: TRBJ2-1; abundance: .; v_gene: TRBV18; CDR3aa: CASSPRRASSYNEQFF; CDR3nt: TGTGCCAGCTCACCAAGGAGGGCTAGCTCCTACAATGAGCAGTTCTTC
d_gene: .; j_gene: TRBJ2-1; abundance: .; v_gene: TRBV28; CDR3aa: CASSLKGHYNEQFF; CDR3nt: TGTGCCAGCAGTTTAAAAGGACACTACAATGAGCAGTTCTTC
d_gene: .; j_gene: TRBJ1-5; abundance: .; v_gene: TRBV15; CDR3aa: CATSRDSGGGQPQHF; CDR3nt: TGTGCCACCAGCAGAGACTCGGGGGGGGGCCAGCCCCAGCATTTT
d_gene: .; j_gene: TRBJ1-1; abundance: .; v_gene: TRBV2; CDR3aa: CASALGGNTEAFF; CDR3nt: TGTGCCAGCGCCCTAGGGGGTAACACTGAAGCTTTCTTT
d_gene: TRBD1; j_gene: TRBJ1-1; abundance: once; v_gene: TRBV6-5; CDR3aa: CASSYSISPGDREAFF; CDR3nt: TGTGCCAGCAGTTACTCGATTTCTCCGGGGGACAGGGAAGCTTTCTTT
d_gene: .; j_gene: TRBJ1-2; abundance: once; v_gene: TRBV3-1/TRBV3-2; CDR3aa: CASSQDQEVGGYTF; CDR3nt: TGTGCCAGCAGCCAAGACCAGGAAGTAGGTGGCTACACCTTC
d_gene: .; j_gene: TRBJ2-6; abundance: once; v_gene: TRBV6-5; CDR3aa: CASSYWSGAGANVLTF; CDR3nt: TGTGCCAGCAGTTACTGGTCAGGGGCCGGGGCCAACGTCCTGACTTTC
d_gene: .; j_gene: TRBJ2-2; abundance: once; v_gene: TRBV30; CDR3aa: CAGNTASSNTGELFF; CDR3nt: TGTGCCGGGAATACAGCCTCCTCGAACACCGGGGAGCTGTTTTTT
d_gene: .; j_gene: TRBJ2-7; abundance: .; v_gene: TRBV11-2; CDR3aa: CASSLSRFREQYF; CDR3nt: TGTGCCAGCAGCTTATCCAGATTCCGCGAGCAGTACTTC
d_gene: .; j_gene: TRBJ1-1; abundance: .; v_gene: TRBV29-1; CDR3aa: CSVGRGRNTEAFF; CDR3nt: TGCAGCGTTGGTCGGGGAAGGAACACTGAAGCTTTCTTT
d_gene: .; j_gene: TRBJ2-5; abundance: .; v_gene: TRBV5-1; CDR3aa: CASSPLGLPQETQYF; CDR3nt: TGCGCCAGCAGCCCACTCGGACTCCCCCAAGAGACCCAGTACTTC
d_gene: TRBD2; j_gene: TRBJ2-7; abundance: .; v_gene: TRBV28; CDR3aa: CASSLRTSGRGEQYF; CDR3nt: TGTGCCAGCAGTTTGAGGACTAGCGGGAGGGGCGAGCAGTACTTC
d_gene: .; j_gene: TRBJ1-6; abundance: .; v_gene: TRBV7-9; CDR3aa: CASSPDGGNSPLHF; CDR3nt: TGTGCCAGCAGCCCCGACGGAGGAAATTCACCCCTCCACTTT
d_gene: TRBD2; j_gene: TRBJ2-1; abundance: .; v_gene: TRBV19; CDR3aa: CASSTRLAGGIRAGNEQFF; CDR3nt: TGTGCCAGTAGTACAAGACTAGCGGGAGGGATTCGGGCAGGCAATGAGCAGTTCTTC
d_gene: .; j_gene: TRBJ2-7; abundance: few; v_gene: TRBV6-5; CDR3aa: CASNALGGQYF; CDR3nt: TGTGCCAGCAACGCCCTCGGGGGGCAGTACTTC
d_gene: .; j_gene: TRBJ1-5; abundance: .; v_gene: TRBV10-1; CDR3aa: CASSEEGNQPQHF; CDR3nt: TGCGCCAGCAGTGAGGAGGGTAATCAGCCCCAGCATTTT
d_gene: .; j_gene: TRBJ1-5; abundance: .; v_gene: TRBV7-7; CDR3aa: CASSLGLNQPQHF; CDR3nt: TGTGCTAGCAGCTTGGGCCTGAATCAGCCCCAGCATTTT
d_gene: TRBD1; j_gene: TRBJ2-1; abundance: .; v_gene: TRBV6-5; CDR3aa: CASSLPPGQDNEQFF; CDR3nt: TGTGCCAGCAGTCTACCCCCCGGACAGGACAATGAGCAGTTCTTC
d_gene: .; j_gene: TRBJ1-2; abundance: .; v_gene: TRBV29-1; CDR3aa: CSVEYRFYGYTF; CDR3nt: TGCAGCGTTGAATACCGGTTCTATGGCTACACCTTC
d_gene: .; j_gene: TRBJ2-7; abundance: few; v_gene: TRBV5-1; CDR3aa: CASNQMGVSGGYEQYF; CDR3nt: TGCGCCAGCAACCAAATGGGGGTATCCGGGGGTTACGAGCAGTACTTC
d_gene: TRBD1; j_gene: TRBJ2-3; abundance: .; v_gene: TRBV7-2; CDR3aa: CASSLGGQGTDTQYF; CDR3nt: TGTGCCAGCAGCTTAGGCGGACAGGGGACAGATACGCAGTATTTT
d_gene: .; j_gene: TRBJ2-7; abundance: .; v_gene: TRBV28; CDR3aa: CASSFKYEQYF; CDR3nt: TGTGCCAGCAGTTTTAAATACGAGCAGTACTTC
d_gene: TRBD2; j_gene: TRBJ2-5; abundance: .; v_gene: TRBV11-3; CDR3aa: CASSRPLAAQETQYF; CDR3nt: TGTGCCAGCAGCCGCCCACTAGCGGCACAAGAGACCCAGTACTTC
d_gene: .; j_gene: TRBJ1-1; abundance: .; v_gene: TRBV7-9; CDR3aa: CASSLSGGVRNTEAFF; CDR3nt: TGTGCCAGCAGCTTATCCGGGGGTGTCAGGAACACTGAAGCTTTCTTT
d_gene: .; j_gene: TRBJ1-5; abundance: .; v_gene: TRBV25-1; CDR3aa: CASKVRASPNQPQHF; CDR3nt: TGTGCCAGCAAGGTCAGGGCCTCCCCCAATCAGCCCCAGCATTTT
d_gene: .; j_gene: TRBJ1-4; abundance: many; v_gene: TRBV28; CDR3aa: CASHRATNEKLFF; CDR3nt: TGTGCCAGCCACAGAGCAACTAATGAAAAACTGTTTTTT
d_gene: TRBD2; j_gene: TRBJ2-7; abundance: .; v_gene: TRBV27; CDR3aa: CASSLSGLAGLPSYEQYF; CDR3nt: TGTGCCAGCAGTTTATCGGGACTAGCGGGGCTACCCTCCTACGAGCAGTACTTC
d_gene: .; j_gene: TRBJ1-2; abundance: .; v_gene: TRBV30; CDR3aa: CAWSVPWAGAYGYTF; CDR3nt: TGTGCCTGGAGTGTACCGTGGGCAGGGGCTTATGGCTACACCTTC